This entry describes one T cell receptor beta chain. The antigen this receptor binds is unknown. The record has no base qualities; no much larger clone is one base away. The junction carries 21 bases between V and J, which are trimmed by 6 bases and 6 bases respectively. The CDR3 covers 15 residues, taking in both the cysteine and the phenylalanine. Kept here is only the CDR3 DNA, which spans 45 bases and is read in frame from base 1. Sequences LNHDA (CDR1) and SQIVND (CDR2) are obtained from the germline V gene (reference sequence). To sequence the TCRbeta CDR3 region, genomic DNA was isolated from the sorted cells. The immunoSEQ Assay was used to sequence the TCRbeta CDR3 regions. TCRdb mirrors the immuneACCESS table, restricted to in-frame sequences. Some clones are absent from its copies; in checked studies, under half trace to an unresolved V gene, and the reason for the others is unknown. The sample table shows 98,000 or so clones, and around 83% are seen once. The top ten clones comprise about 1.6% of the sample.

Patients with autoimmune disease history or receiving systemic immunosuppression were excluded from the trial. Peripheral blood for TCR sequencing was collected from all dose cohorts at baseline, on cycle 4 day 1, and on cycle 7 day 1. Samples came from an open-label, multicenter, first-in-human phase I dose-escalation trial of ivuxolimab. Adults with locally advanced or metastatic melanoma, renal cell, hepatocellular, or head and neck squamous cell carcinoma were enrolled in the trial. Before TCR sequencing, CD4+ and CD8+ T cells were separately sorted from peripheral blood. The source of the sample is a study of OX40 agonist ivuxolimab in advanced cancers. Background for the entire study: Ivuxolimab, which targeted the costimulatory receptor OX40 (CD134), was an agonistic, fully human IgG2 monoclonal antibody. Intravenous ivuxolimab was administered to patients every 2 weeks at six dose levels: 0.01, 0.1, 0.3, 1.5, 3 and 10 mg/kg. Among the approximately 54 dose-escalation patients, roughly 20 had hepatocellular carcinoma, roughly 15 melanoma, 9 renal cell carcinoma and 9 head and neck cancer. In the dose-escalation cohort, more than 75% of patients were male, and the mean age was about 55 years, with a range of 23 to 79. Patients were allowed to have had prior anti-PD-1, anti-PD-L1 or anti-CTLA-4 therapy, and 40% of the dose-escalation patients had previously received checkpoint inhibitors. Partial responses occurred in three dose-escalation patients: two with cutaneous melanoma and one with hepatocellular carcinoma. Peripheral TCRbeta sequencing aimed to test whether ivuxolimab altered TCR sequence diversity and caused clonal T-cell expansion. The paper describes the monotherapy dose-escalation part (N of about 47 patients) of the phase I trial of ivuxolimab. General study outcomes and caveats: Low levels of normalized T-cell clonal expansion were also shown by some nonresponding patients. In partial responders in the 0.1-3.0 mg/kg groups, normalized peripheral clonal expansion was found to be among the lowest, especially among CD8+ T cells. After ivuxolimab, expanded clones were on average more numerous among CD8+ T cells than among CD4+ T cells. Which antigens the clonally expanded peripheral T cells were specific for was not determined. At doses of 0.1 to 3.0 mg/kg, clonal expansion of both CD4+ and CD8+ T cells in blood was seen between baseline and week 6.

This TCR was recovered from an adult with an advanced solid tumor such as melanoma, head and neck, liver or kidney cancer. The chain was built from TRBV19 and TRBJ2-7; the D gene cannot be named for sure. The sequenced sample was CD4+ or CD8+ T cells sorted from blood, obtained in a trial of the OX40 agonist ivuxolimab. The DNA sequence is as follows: TGTGCCAGTAGCCACCCCGGCATCGGGCACGTCGAGCAGTACTTC. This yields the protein CASSHPGIGHVEQYF.